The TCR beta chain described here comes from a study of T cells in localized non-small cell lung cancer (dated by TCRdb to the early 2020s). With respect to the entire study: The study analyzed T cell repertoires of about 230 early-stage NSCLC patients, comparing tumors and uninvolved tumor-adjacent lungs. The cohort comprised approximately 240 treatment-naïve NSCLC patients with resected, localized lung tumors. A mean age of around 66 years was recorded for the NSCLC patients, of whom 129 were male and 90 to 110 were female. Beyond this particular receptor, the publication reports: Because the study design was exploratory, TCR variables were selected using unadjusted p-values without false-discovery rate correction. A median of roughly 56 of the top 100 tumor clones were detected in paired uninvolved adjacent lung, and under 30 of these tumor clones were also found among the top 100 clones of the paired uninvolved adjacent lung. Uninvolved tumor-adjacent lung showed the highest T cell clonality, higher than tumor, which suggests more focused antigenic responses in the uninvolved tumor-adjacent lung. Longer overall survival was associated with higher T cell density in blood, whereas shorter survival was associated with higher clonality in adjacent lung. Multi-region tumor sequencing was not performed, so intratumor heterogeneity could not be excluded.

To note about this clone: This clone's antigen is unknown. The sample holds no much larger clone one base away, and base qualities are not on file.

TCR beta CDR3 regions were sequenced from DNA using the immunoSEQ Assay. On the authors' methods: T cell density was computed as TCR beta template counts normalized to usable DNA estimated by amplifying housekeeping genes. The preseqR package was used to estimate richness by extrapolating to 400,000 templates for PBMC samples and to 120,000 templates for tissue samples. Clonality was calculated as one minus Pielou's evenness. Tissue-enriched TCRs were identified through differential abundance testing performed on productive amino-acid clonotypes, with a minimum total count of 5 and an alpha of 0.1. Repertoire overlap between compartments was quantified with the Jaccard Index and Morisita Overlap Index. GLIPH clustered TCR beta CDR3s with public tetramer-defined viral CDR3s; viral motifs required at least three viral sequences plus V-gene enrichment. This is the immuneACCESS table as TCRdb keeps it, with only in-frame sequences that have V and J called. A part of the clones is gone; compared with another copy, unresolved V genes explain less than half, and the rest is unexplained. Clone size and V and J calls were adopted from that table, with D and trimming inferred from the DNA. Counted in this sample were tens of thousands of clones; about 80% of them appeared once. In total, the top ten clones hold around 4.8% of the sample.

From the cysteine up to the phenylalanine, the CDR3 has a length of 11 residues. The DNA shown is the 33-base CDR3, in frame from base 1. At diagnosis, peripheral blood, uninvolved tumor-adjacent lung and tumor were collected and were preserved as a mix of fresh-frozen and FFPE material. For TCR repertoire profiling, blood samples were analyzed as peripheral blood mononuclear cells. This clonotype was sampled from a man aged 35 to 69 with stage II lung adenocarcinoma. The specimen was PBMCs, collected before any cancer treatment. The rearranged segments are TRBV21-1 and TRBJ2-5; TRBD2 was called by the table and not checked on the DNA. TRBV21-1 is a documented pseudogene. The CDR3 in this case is CASSKTGTQYF. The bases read TGTGCCAGCAGCAAAACCGGGACCCAGTACTTC.